The T cell receptor beta chain described here comes from a study of blood T cell repertoires in COVID-19. At the level of the study: PBMCs, B-cell-depleted T cells, or T cells were the source of the cDNA or gDNA that made up the material.

Sequenced by immunoSEQ multiplex PCR; TCRdb stores in-frame clones only, minus some. Here the sample spans 150,000 to 200,000 clones, approximately 80% being singletons. V lost 5 bases to trimming and J lost 3 bases; unmatched junction nucleotides: 8. The V gene's germline CDR1 is SEHNR and CDR2 FQNEAQ (reference sequence). This CDR3 comprises 16 residues. This clone was counted only a few times. Researchers sorted participants into cohorts using their self-reported clinical history. No more than 2 weeks before study entry, exposed participants had met a case of COVID-19. Sequencing was carried out using PBMCs or T cells enriched from blood (not recorded which). The receptor was isolated from a man aged 55-75 years who had been exposed to COVID-19. The chain is built from TRBV7-9 and TRBJ1-3; the match to TRBD1 covers 9 bases. CDR3 nucleotide sequence: TGTGCCAGCAGCAACCGGGACAGGGTTTTTGGAAACACCATATATTTT. It encodes CASSNRDRVFGNTIYF.